This T cell receptor (beta chain) was identified in a study of cytomegalovirus exposure and HLA in healthy donors. For the study at large: As an earlier analysis found, around 190 million T cells yielded approximately 110 million unique TCR beta sequences. General study points: In a later analysis, 17,000 or so TCR beta sequences were associated with HLA alleles at 0.05 false discovery rate. Analyzed later, association rates of TCRs varied across HLA loci, with DRB1 most and HLA-C fewest. Specificity for CMV antigens was confirmed in vitro for a few of the CMV-associated chains.

The PCR used 60 Vbeta and 13 Jbeta primers. The data were produced by immunoSEQ multiplex PCR, yet TCRdb's version contains in-frame clones alone and is incomplete. Found here are about 110,000 clones, 70% to 80% of them singletons; the top ten hold approximately 3%. Turning to this clone: Its antigen is currently unknown.

CDR3 length: 16 residues. Trimming removed 7 bases from V and 7 bases from J; junction bases left unmatched: 16. Germline values: CDR1 MRHNA, CDR2 SNTAGT. The sequenced sample was PBMCs. The receptor comes from a woman in her 40s in good health and CMV-seronegative. V and J are TRBV6-4 and TRBJ1-5; 7 positions match TRBD1. The CDR3 is CASTPSEGGGNQPQHF. CDR3 sequence (DNA): TGTGCCAGCACCCCTTCTGAAGGGGGCGGGAACCAGCCCCAGCATTTT.